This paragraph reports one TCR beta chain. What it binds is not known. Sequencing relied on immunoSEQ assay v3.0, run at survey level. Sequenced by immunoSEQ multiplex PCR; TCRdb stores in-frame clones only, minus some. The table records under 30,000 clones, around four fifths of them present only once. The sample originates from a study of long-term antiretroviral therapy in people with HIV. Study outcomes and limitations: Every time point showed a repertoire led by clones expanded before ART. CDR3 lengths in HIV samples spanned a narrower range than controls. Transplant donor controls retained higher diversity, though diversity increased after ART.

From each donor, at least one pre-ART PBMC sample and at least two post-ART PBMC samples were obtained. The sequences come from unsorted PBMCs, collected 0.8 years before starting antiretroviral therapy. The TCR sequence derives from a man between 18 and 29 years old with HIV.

CDR3 coding DNA: TGTGCCACCAGCAGAGGCGGCGGGGTGCGTAGCAATCAGCCCCAGCATTTT. It encodes CATSRGGGVRSNQPQHF. The genes are TRBV15 and TRBJ1-5; D uncertain. This CDR3 contains 17 residues. V shed 1 base and J shed 0 bases, with 13 bases lying between them. Germline V lookup: CDR1 LNHNV, CDR2 YYDKDF (reference sequence). Using reference TRBV15 and TRBJ1-5 for the parts outside the CDR3, the full variable domain is DAMVIQNPRYQVTQFGKPVTLSCSQTLNHNVMYWYQQKSSQAPKLLFHYYDKDFNNEADTPDNFQSRRPNTSFCFLDIRSPGLGDTAMYLCATSRGGGVRSNQPQHFGDGTRLSIL.